The 27 T cell receptor beta chains below were found in one sample sequenced in a study of cytomegalovirus exposure and HLA in healthy donors. Vbeta (60) and Jbeta (13) primers were used in the PCR. The data were produced by immunoSEQ multiplex PCR, yet TCRdb's version contains in-frame clones alone and is incomplete. This table holds about 120,000 clones, roughly three fifths found once. Sequencing was performed on PBMCs. The receptors originated from a man between 35 and 55 years old in good health and CMV-seropositive.

The chain is built from TRBV5-4 and TRBJ2-3; 11 bases align to TRBD2. Germline V gene data show CDR1 as SGHNT and CDR2 as YYREEE (reference sequence). CDR3 size: 15 residues. V shed 2 bases, J shed 6 bases, and the junction held 5 bases outside the gene matches. The DNA of the CDR3 is TGTGCCAGCAGCTTTTTAGCGGGGGGGCCCGATACGCAGTATTTT. Protein: CASSFLAGGPDTQYF.

This clone showed up just once. This chain joins TRBV27 and TRBJ2-7; a weak D match, TRBD1 (6 bases). Germline CDR1 is MNHEY and CDR2 is SMNVEV (reference sequence). This CDR3 region has 14 residues. V was shortened by 2 bases and J by 6 bases, with 14 bases between the two germline ends. Here the CDR3 reads CASSLKQGGVEQYF. In DNA, the CDR3 is TGTGCCAGCAGTTTAAAACAGGGTGGAGTCGAGCAGTACTTC.

The sample holds a few counts of this clone. The chain links TRBV5-6 to TRBJ1-2; D uncertain. The CDR3 has 13 residues. Germline lookup yields CDR1 SGHDT and CDR2 YYEEEE. The V gene lost 3 bases and the J gene lost 1 base, with 7 bases spanning the gap. DNA for the CDR3: TGTGCCAGCAGCTATCCCGGTAACTATGGCTACACCTTC. This codes for CASSYPGNYGYTF. Filled out from reference TRBV5-6 and TRBJ1-2, the complete variable domain reads DAGVTQSPTHLIKTRGQQVTLRCSPKSGHDTVSWYQQALGQGPQFIFQYYEEEERQRGNFPDRFSGHQFPNYSSELNVNALLLGDSALYLCASSYPGNYGYTFGSGTRLTVV.

The rearrangement joins TRBV2 to TRBJ1-4; 11 nucleotides align to TRBD1. This CDR3 has 16 residues. Germline V CDR1 and CDR2: SNHLY, FYNNEI. The V segment lost 5 bases and the J segment 4 bases; nucleotides outside the gene matches: 6. The CDR3 DNA is TGTGCCAGCAGTCGGACAGGGGGCGGTTATAATGAAAAACTGTTTTTT. Its translation: CASSRTGGGYNEKLFF.

The chain joins TRBV9 to TRBJ1-3; TRBD1 matches 7 bases. With 4 bases clipped from V and 3 bases from J, the junction kept 7 bases outside the gene matches. The CDR3 has 15 amino acids. The V gene's germline CDR1 is SGDLS and CDR2 YYNGEE. CDR3 bases: TGTGCCAGCAGCACCAGGACAGGTCTTGGAAACACCATATATTTT. Amino acid sequence: CASSTRTGLGNTIYF. The full variable domain, with the rest looked up from reference TRBV9 and TRBJ1-3, is DSGVTQTPKHLITATGQRVTLRCSPRSGDLSVYWYQQSLDQGLQFLIQYYNGEERAKGNILERFSAQQFPDLHSELNLSSLELGDSALYFCASSTRTGLGNTIYFGEGSWLTVV.

This clone turned up a few times. The chain combines TRBV6-1 with TRBJ2-7, with 7 positions matching TRBD2. Germline CDR1 MNHNS, CDR2 SASEGT. This CDR3 comprises 18 residues. V was pared by 3 bases and J by 0 bases, with 14 bases of the junction left unmatched. CDR3 in DNA: TGTGCCAGCAGTGACCCACAGGTGGGAGGGTACGGCTCCTACGAGCAGTACTTC. Amino acids: CASSDPQVGGYGSYEQYF.

V gene TRBV2 combines with J gene TRBJ1-4; TRBD1 is a possible D gene (5 bases). There are 14 residues in the CDR3. The germline gives CDR1 SNHLY, CDR2 FYNNEI. Trimming removed 8 bases at V and 2 bases at J, with 12 bases between. The CDR3 DNA is TGTGCCAGCGCTTCGGGGGGGACTAATGAAAAACTGTTTTTT. It encodes CASASGGTNEKLFF.

V and J are TRBV28 and TRBJ2-3; D is undetermined. CDR1 and CDR2 (germline): MDHEN, SYDVKM. The CDR3 spans 13 residues. The V end lost 6 bases, the J end lost 1 base, and 8 bases lay between the germline ends. This chain's CDR3 is CASSSPGTDTQYF. The DNA of the CDR3 is TGTGCCAGCAGCTCCCCCGGCACAGATACGCAGTATTTT.

This chain uses TRBV14 with TRBJ2-3; D is unclear. Trimming pared 1 base from V and 3 bases from J, leaving 17 bases between. The CDR3 has 17 amino acids. Germline CDR1 reads SGHDN; CDR2 reads FVKESK. In nucleotides, the CDR3 is TGTGCCAGCAGCCAAGTTGACCTACGACTCCTAACAGATACGCAGTATTTT. Protein product: CASSQVDLRLLTDTQYF. Full variable domain (remainder filled in from reference TRBV14 and TRBJ2-3): EAGVTQFPSHSVIEKGQTVTLRCDPISGHDNLYWYRRVMGKEIKFLLHFVKESKQDESGMPNNRFLAERTGGTYSTLKVQPAELEDSGVYFCASSQVDLRLLTDTQYFGPGTRLTVL.

J is TRBJ1-2 and V is TRBV6-5, with no clear D. The V and J ends lost 0 bases and 0 bases respectively, with 5 bases between them. The CDR3 is 14 amino acids. Looked up from germline, CDR1 is MNHEY and CDR2 is SVGAGI. The CDR3 loop reads CASSYSRPNYGYTF. CDR3 in DNA: TGTGCCAGCAGTTACTCGAGGCCTAACTATGGCTACACCTTC.

Worth noting for this clone: At one end, the junction sequence differs from germline, possibly due to a read error. The rearrangement uses TRBV27 and TRBJ1-2, with 7 bases that match TRBD1. CDR3 length: 13 residues. Germline assignment: CDR1 MNHEY and CDR2 SMNVEV (reference sequence). The DNA of the CDR3 is TGTGCCAGCAGTTTAGCCCTGGGACAGCCGATCCTCTTC. This gives the protein CASSLALGQPILF.

J is TRBJ1-1 and V is TRBV30, with TRBD1 as a possible D gene (6 bases). Looked up from germline, CDR1 is GTSNPN and CDR2 is SVGIG (reference sequence). V lost 5 bases and J 5 bases, leaving 15 bases between the germline ends. The CDR3 loop spans 13 amino acids. The DNA for the CDR3 is TGTGCCTGGGGGGGGGCGGGTTGGACTGAAGCTTTCTTT. It codes for CAWGGAGWTEAFF. Looking up the rest from reference TRBV30 and TRBJ1-1 gives the full variable domain: SQTIHQWPATLVQPVGSPLSLECTVEGTSNPNLYWYRQAAGRGLQLLFYSVGIGQISSEVPQNLSASRPQDRQFILSSKKLLLSDSGFYLCAWGGAGWTEAFFGQGTRLTVV.

V gene TRBV2 combines with J gene TRBJ2-3; D uncertain. This CDR3 contains 14 residues. The germline CDR1 and CDR2 sequences are SNHLY and FYNNEI. With 3 bases removed from V and 2 bases from J, the gap between germline ends came to 9 bases. CDR3 sequence reads: CASSDITFTDTQYF. CDR3 coding DNA: TGTGCCAGCAGTGACATAACTTTCACAGATACGCAGTATTTT.

This clone was counted between two and nine times. V and J are TRBV2 and TRBJ2-1, with 7 nucleotides matching TRBD2. The CDR3 sequence is 18 residues long. Germline V gives CDR1 SNHLY, CDR2 FYNNEI. J was trimmed by 5 bases and V by 6 bases; bases with no gene match: 19. The CDR3 protein is CASRFLGGITSVNNEQFF. The CDR3 DNA is TGTGCCAGCAGATTCCTTGGGGGTATAACTAGCGTAAACAATGAGCAGTTCTTC.

V is TRBV5-4 and J is TRBJ2-3; the match to TRBD2 covers 7 bases. Per germline, CDR1 SGHNT and CDR2 YYREEE (reference sequence). V lost 0 bases to trimming and J lost 6 bases; unmatched junction nucleotides: 10. This CDR3 comprises 16 residues. The CDR3 here is CASSLVGLGGVDTQYF. CDR3 in DNA: TGTGCCAGCAGCTTGGTAGGCCTGGGGGGGGTGGATACGCAGTATTTT.

The rearrangement uses TRBV15 and TRBJ2-5, with 7 positions matching TRBD1. The germline V gene has CDR1 LNHNV and CDR2 YYDKDF (reference sequence). The junction had 15 bases not matched to a gene; V was cut back by 3 bases and J by 5 bases. The CDR3 runs to 17 residues. CDR3 nucleotide sequence: TGTGCCACCAGCAGTGGGGTCTACAGGGGTTCAGGGGAGACCCAGTACTTC. This gives the protein CATSSGVYRGSGETQYF.

This chain connects TRBV5-1 to TRBJ2-1; 9 bases map to TRBD1. Germline V gene sequence: CDR1 SGHRS, CDR2 YFSETQ. The CDR3 runs 16 residues. J was trimmed by 8 bases and V by 3 bases; bases with no gene match: 12. Here the CDR3 reads CASSWRGTGLGDEQFF. CDR3 sequence (DNA): TGCGCCAGCAGCTGGCGCGGGACAGGGTTGGGGGATGAGCAGTTCTTC. The complete variable domain, with remaining parts taken from reference TRBV5-1 and TRBJ2-1, reads KAGVTQTPRYLIKTRGQQVTLSCSPISGHRSVSWYQQTPGQGLQFLFEYFSETQRNKGNFPGRFSGRQFSNSRSEMNVSTLELGDSALYLCASSWRGTGLGDEQFFGPGTRLTVL.

The chain carries TRBV5-4 and TRBJ2-7; no clear D gene. Deletions cut 0 bases from V and 3 bases from J, with 7 bases between. Looked up from germline, CDR1 is SGHNT and CDR2 is YYREEE (reference sequence). CDR3 length equals 13 residues. CDR3 sequence: CASSLGAGYEQYF. The CDR3 coding sequence is TGTGCCAGCAGCTTGGGCGCAGGCTACGAGCAGTACTTC. The full variable domain, in which reference TRBV5-4 and TRBJ2-7 provide the parts outside the CDR3, is ETGVTQSPTHLIKTRGQQVTLRCSSQSGHNTVSWYQQALGQGPQFIFQYYREEENGRGNFPPRFSGLQFPNYSSELNVNALELDDSALYLCASSLGAGYEQYFGPGTRLTVT.

This clone came up a few times. J is TRBJ2-7 and V is TRBV5-6; D remains ambiguous. V was clipped by 4 bases and J by 3 bases, with 5 bases between them. This CDR3 is built from 11 residues. Germline CDR1 is SGHDT and CDR2 is YYEEEE. The CDR3 sequence: CASSTYYEQYF. The CDR3 coding sequence is TGTGCCAGCAGCACCTACTACGAGCAGTACTTC.

This rearrangement joins TRBV28 to TRBJ1-3; the D is unclear. The length of the CDR3 is 13 residues. Trimming left V 3 bases short and J 0 bases short, with 3 bases between. From germline, CDR1 is MDHEN and CDR2 SYDVKM. The CDR3 loop is CASSFSSGNTIYF. CDR3 bases: TGTGCCAGCAGTTTCAGCTCTGGAAACACCATATATTTT.

This rearrangement joins TRBV28 to TRBJ1-2; 8 nucleotides match TRBD1. The V gene's germline CDR1 is MDHEN and CDR2 SYDVKM. The length of the CDR3 is 14 residues. V lost 2 bases and J lost 6; bases outside the gene matches: 5. The CDR3 DNA is TGTGCCAGCAGTTTAGGCAGGGGGCGGGATGGCTACACCTTC. Residues: CASSLGRGRDGYTF.

The rearrangement joins TRBV9 to TRBJ2-2, with D possibly being TRBD1 (6 bases). The CDR3 extends over 16 amino acids. Germline V lookup: CDR1 SGDLS, CDR2 YYNGEE. Deletions cut 0 bases from V and 7 bases from J, with 16 bases between. DNA of the CDR3: TGTGCCAGCAGCGTAGGGGCAGGGGCTTCTTACGGGGAGCTGTTTTTT. Translated, it gives CASSVGAGASYGELFF.

This clone was seen only a few times. The chain couples TRBV6-4 to TRBJ1-1; no reliable D call. CDR3 size: 14 residues. Between the trimmed V and J ends, which lost 6 bases and 3 bases, there was a span of 14 bases. CDR1 and CDR2 (germline): MRHNA, SNTAGT. CDR3 sequence reads: CASSRLFRDTEAFF. The CDR3 bases are TGTGCCAGCAGCCGTTTATTCCGGGACACTGAAGCTTTCTTT.

This clone has more than one count but fewer than ten. This chain joins TRBV29-1 and TRBJ1-3, with TRBD1 identical over 8 bases. Germline V lookup: CDR1 SQVTM, CDR2 ANQGSEA. V trimming: 2 bases; J trimming: 1 base; junction bases outside the gene matches: 7. This CDR3 comprises 16 residues. The CDR3 DNA reads TGCAGCGTTGAAACCCCACAGGGGGAATCTGGAAACACCATATATTTT. Translated: CSVETPQGESGNTIYF.

The chain joins TRBV2 to TRBJ1-3; the D is unclear. Germline V gives CDR1 SNHLY, CDR2 FYNNEI. The CDR3 has 13 residues. Between the trimmed V and J ends, which lost 6 bases and 0 bases, there was a span of 6 bases. The CDR3 sequence is CASRGRSGNTIYF. CDR3 DNA sequence: TGTGCCAGCAGGGGCCGCTCTGGAAACACCATATATTTT.

The chain joins TRBV6-5 to TRBJ2-7; the match to TRBD2 covers 10 bases. The ends lost 0 bases at V and 1 base at J; junction bases unmatched: 3. Germline V gene sequence: CDR1 MNHEY, CDR2 SVGAGI. The CDR3 consists of 16 residues. The CDR3 DNA follows: TGTGCCAGCAGTTACTCCCCTAGCGGGGGTTCCTACGAGCAGTACTTC. This sequence encodes CASSYSPSGGSYEQYF.

V is TRBV6-5 and J is TRBJ1-3; no clear D. Trimming took 0 bases from V and 3 from J, leaving 12 bases between them. CDR1 is MNHEY and CDR2 is SVGAGI in the germline V gene. The CDR3 consists of 16 residues. The CDR3 DNA reads as TGTGCCAGCAGTTACTCGATCCGGAGTGATGGAAACACCATATATTTT. It translates to CASSYSIRSDGNTIYF.